The sample holds one count of the clone carrying this T cell receptor beta chain. The antigen is undetermined. Profiling relied on immunoSEQ multiplex PCR, and the TCRdb table lists in-frame clones only, not all of them. This sample has some 66,000 clones, with approximately 79% found just once. These data come from a study of T cells in tumors after PD-1 blockade. Study information: Each patient got pembrolizumab 200 mg every 3 weeks or cemiplimab 350 mg every 2 weeks. Mean per blood sample: some 120,000 templates (roughly 22,000-257,772), around 35,000 unique clonotypes. Some patients also took daily vismodegib 150 mg during anti-PD-1 treatment. Study-wide results and limits: Peripheral recruitment is suggested, as some novel exhausted tumor clones were in pre-treatment blood.

The CDR3 loop spans 14 amino acids. V shed 4 bases, J shed 7 bases, and the junction held 6 bases outside the gene matches. Per germline, CDR1 SGHRS and CDR2 YFSETQ. The V call is TRBV5-1, the J call TRBJ2-1, with 9 bases that match TRBD2. The TCR originated in a human donor with basal cell carcinoma. Source: PBMCs, taken after anti-PD-1 treatment. This CDR3 is CASSMRGGLNEQFF. The DNA for the CDR3 is TGCGCCAGCAGCATGCGGGGGGGCTTAAATGAGCAGTTCTTC.